These 13 T cell receptor beta chains originate from one sample sequenced in a study of shared clonotypes between healthy human individuals. Terminally differentiated effector memory CD45RA+ cells were left out of the naive CD8 fraction, which was CD45RO-negative and positively selected for CCR7. Sequenced by immunoSEQ multiplex PCR; TCRdb stores in-frame clones only, minus some. The table lists over 2,000,000 clones, just under 95% of them singletons. Sequenced input: naive CD8+ T cells from PBMCs. These receptors were obtained from a man aged 18 to 30 in good health. Some clones in this sample may be carry-over from other donors' samples.

CDR3 nucleotides: TGTGCCAGCAGTTACTCGGATTCTGTTCGGGACACCATATATTTT. Amino acids: CASSYSDSVRDTIYF. The J gene is TRBJ1-3, the V gene TRBV6-5, with D unclear. This CDR3 is built from 15 residues. Germline CDR1 and CDR2: MNHEY and SVGAGI. V was clipped by 0 bases and J by 8 bases, with 14 bases between them.

V gene TRBV2 combines with J gene TRBJ2-7, with TRBD1 matching 9 bases. The V and J ends lost 8 bases and 5 bases, in that order; junction bases with no gene match: 13. The CDR3 covers 15 residues. Germline V gene data show CDR1 as SNHLY and CDR2 as FYNNEI. CDR3 amino acids: CASLGYHRGLNEQYF. The CDR3 DNA sequence: TGTGCCAGCCTTGGATACCACAGGGGGCTGAACGAGCAGTACTTC.

This clone has just a few counts. The chain couples TRBV2 to TRBJ1-1, with D hard to call. CDR1 SNHLY and CDR2 FYNNEI come from the germline V gene. CDR3 length equals 15 residues. V was pared by 2 bases and J by 0 bases, with 10 bases between. For the CDR3, the DNA is TGTGCCAGCAGTGAACGTGGCAACCTGAACACTGAAGCTTTCTTT. It specifies CASSERGNLNTEAFF.

This clone appeared a single time. CDR3 in amino acids: CASRPPGSSYEQYF. The CDR3 bases are TGTGCAAGTCGCCCTCCGGGTAGCTCCTACGAGCAGTACTTC. V and J are TRBV12-2 and TRBJ2-7; the table names TRBD2, a call not compared with the DNA. TRBV12-2 is a pseudogene. The CDR3 totals 14 residues.

A word on this clone: This sample also contains other DNA sequences that code for the same CDR3. The CDR3 sequence is CASSLVGEEQYF. The CDR3, as DNA: TGTGCCAGCAGCTTAGTTGGGGAAGAGCAGTACTTC. This chain links TRBV7-9 with TRBJ2-7; D is ambiguous. This CDR3 spans 12 amino acids. Trimming stripped 1 base from V and 7 bases from J, with 8 bases between. The germline V gene encodes CDR1 SEHNR and CDR2 FQNEAQ (reference sequence).

This chain links TRBV21-1 with TRBJ2-5; the D call of TRBD2 is as the table states it, not checked on the DNA. TRBV21-1 is an annotated pseudogene. This CDR3 has 16 residues. CDR3 in DNA: TGTGCCAGCGCGGGAGGGACTAGCGGGAGGGAAGAGACCCAGTACTTC. This sequence encodes CASAGGTSGREETQYF.

As to this clone: Different DNA sequences within this sample yield the same CDR3. This chain uses TRBV11-2 with TRBJ1-1; D unresolved. V was trimmed by 5 bases and J by 6 bases, leaving 13 bases between them. CDR1 is SGHAT, CDR2 FQNNGV, per germline. The CDR3 has 13 residues. This chain's CDR3 is CASSLLAGAEAFF. CDR3 in DNA: TGTGCCAGCAGCCTCCTCGCGGGCGCTGAAGCTTTCTTT.

The V and J genes are TRBV28 and TRBJ2-7; 7 nucleotides align to TRBD1. Losses at the gene ends were 3 bases for V and 2 bases for J; bases not matched to a gene: 4. Germline V gene data show CDR1 as MDHEN and CDR2 as SYDVKM. This CDR3 spans 14 amino acids. CDR3 residues: CASSFTGTAYEQYF. The CDR3 DNA sequence: TGTGCCAGCAGTTTTACGGGGACAGCCTACGAGCAGTACTTC.

The table lists this clone with a count of one. The chain carries TRBV7-3 and TRBJ2-3; 12 bases are shared with TRBD2. With 5 bases clipped from V and 6 bases from J, the junction kept 12 bases outside the gene matches. Germline assignment: CDR1 SGHTA and CDR2 FQGTGA. The CDR3 covers 17 residues. CDR3 sequence reads: CASSLEGLAGSVDTQYF. CDR3 DNA: TGTGCCAGCAGCCTAGAAGGACTAGCGGGAAGTGTGGATACGCAGTATTTT.

The CDR3 reads CASSLGRGLTTEAFF. The DNA of the CDR3 is TGTGCCAGCAGTTTAGGCAGGGGGCTGACGACTGAAGCTTTCTTT. This chain links TRBV27 with TRBJ1-1; 8 bases line up with TRBD1. Trimming at V came to 2 bases and at J to 5 bases, leaving 7 bases not matched to a gene. In germline, CDR1 is MNHEY, CDR2 SMNVEV (reference sequence). This CDR3 spans 15 amino acids.

The rearrangement joins TRBV28 to TRBJ2-5; 13 nucleotides match TRBD2. The CDR3 runs 16 residues. Unmatched junction bases numbered 5, after V lost 6 bases and J lost 1 base. The germline V gene has CDR1 MDHEN and CDR2 SYDVKM. CDR3 in amino acids: CASRLRTSGGQETQYF. The CDR3 coding sequence is TGTGCCAGCAGGCTACGGACTAGCGGGGGCCAAGAGACCCAGTACTTC.

This clone was detected once. The rearrangement links TRBV7-9 to TRBJ2-2, with D tentatively TRBD1 (8 bases). The CDR3 sequence is 16 residues long. Germline CDR1 SEHNR, CDR2 FQNEAQ (reference sequence). Trimming left V 5 bases short and J 7 bases short, with 20 bases between. For the CDR3, the DNA is TGTGCCAGCAGCCTGCGGACAGGGAGGGCTTTCGGGGAGCTGTTTTTT. Its translation is CASSLRTGRAFGELFF.

This chain connects TRBV9 to TRBJ2-1; 8 bases line up with TRBD2. The CDR3 has 17 amino acids. V was pared by 0 bases and J by 3 bases, with 8 bases of the junction left unmatched. CDR1 is SGDLS, CDR2 YYNGEE, per germline. CDR3 region: CASSVEVWREDYNEQFF. DNA for the CDR3: TGTGCCAGCAGCGTAGAGGTCTGGCGGGAGGACTACAATGAGCAGTTCTTC.